A single sample is the source of the 31 T cell receptor beta chains below, sequenced in a study of T-cell memory formation after mild COVID-19. TCRdb reanalysed the 5' RACE reads using MiXCR and keeps one entry per CDR3 protein. Found here are roughly 200,000 distinct CDR3 sequences, around 16% of them singletons; the top ten hold 2% to 2.5%. The sequenced sample was PBMCs or a T cell subset sorted from them (not recorded which). The receptors originated from an adult woman who had mild COVID-19 (a few samples of this study predate the infection). Cell type and time point are not known.

V usage is TRBV7-9 and J usage is TRBJ1-1, with D hard to call. CDR3 length: 13 residues. Deletions cut 5 bases from V and 1 base from J, with 8 bases between. Per the germline V gene, CDR1 is SEHNR and CDR2 is FQNEAQ (reference sequence). The chain's CDR3 is CASSPIGNTEAFF. Here the CDR3 DNA reads TGTGCCAGCAGCCCTATTGGGAACACTGAAGCTTTCTTT.

This rearrangement joins TRBV20-1 to TRBJ1-5; the D is unclear. This CDR3 spans 15 amino acids. With 6 bases removed from V and 3 bases from J, the gap between germline ends came to 18 bases. Germline V CDR1 and CDR2: DFQATT, SNEGSKA (reference sequence). In DNA form, the CDR3 reads TGCAGTGCCCCGGGCCTTGGACGGTACAATCAGCCCCAGCATTTT. Its translation is CSAPGLGRYNQPQHF.

Only a few counts were recorded for this clonotype. The V and J genes are TRBV29-1 and TRBJ1-1; 9 bases map to TRBD1. This CDR3 spans 12 amino acids. Trimming at V came to 7 bases and at J to 8 bases, leaving 8 bases not matched to a gene. The germline CDR1 and CDR2 sequences are SQVTM and ANQGSEA. In nucleotides, the CDR3 is TGCAGCGCCCGAAGACAGGGGGGAGAAGCTTTCTTT. It is translated as CSARRQGGEAFF.

The V and J genes are TRBV9 and TRBJ1-5; unclear D gene. Germline lookup yields CDR1 SGDLS and CDR2 YYNGEE. Deletions cut 1 base from V and 0 bases from J, with 8 bases between. CDR3 length equals 15 residues. The CDR3 sequence: CASSVSPYSNQPQHF. The DNA for the CDR3 is TGTGCCAGCAGCGTAAGCCCCTATAGCAATCAGCCCCAGCATTTT. The full variable domain, completed using reference TRBV9 and TRBJ1-5, is DSGVTQTPKHLITATGQRVTLRCSPRSGDLSVYWYQQSLDQGLQFLIQYYNGEERAKGNILERFSAQQFPDLHSELNLSSLELGDSALYFCASSVSPYSNQPQHFGDGTRLSIL.

This clonotype was counted many times. The chain is built from TRBV29-1 and TRBJ2-1, with TRBD1 as a possible D gene (9 bases). The CDR3 has 15 residues. Between the trimmed V and J ends, which lost 5 bases and 5 bases, there was a span of 19 bases. Germline V gene sequence: CDR1 SQVTM, CDR2 ANQGSEA. CDR3 in DNA: TGCAGCGTTCCGGGGGGGGACAGGGCTAACAATGAGCAGTTCTTC. Its translation is CSVPGGDRANNEQFF.

This clonotype was detected only a few times. The V call is TRBV4-1, the J call TRBJ1-1; D unclear. Between the trimmed V and J ends, which lost 0 bases and 2 bases, there was a span of 10 bases. CDR3 length equals 15 residues. Germline CDR1 and CDR2: MGHRA and YSYEKL. CDR3 protein: CASSQDRTVNTEAFF. The CDR3 bases are TGCGCCAGCAGCCAAGATCGGACGGTAAACACTGAAGCTTTCTTT.

The chain carries TRBV29-1 and TRBJ2-7, with 9 bases fitting TRBD1. V lost 6 bases to trimming and J lost 2 bases; unmatched junction nucleotides: 17. This CDR3 region has 17 residues. Looked up from germline, CDR1 is SQVTM and CDR2 is ANQGSEA. The CDR3, as DNA: TGCAGCGTAGACGGTGGCCAAGAACAGGGGGCCACCTACGAGCAGTACTTC. It encodes CSVDGGQEQGATYEQYF.

This clonotype came up many times. V is TRBV29-1 and J is TRBJ2-7; TRBD1 or TRBD2 may be the D gene (5 bases each). This CDR3 is built from 13 residues. V was trimmed by 6 bases and J by 3 bases, leaving 15 bases between them. The V gene's germline CDR1 is SQVTM and CDR2 ANQGSEA. CDR3 protein: CSVGRSIHYEQYF. In DNA form, the CDR3 reads TGCAGCGTGGGACGGTCCATCCACTACGAGCAGTACTTC.

In its sample, this clonotype was seen a few times. The chain recombines TRBV5-1 with TRBJ2-5; no reliable D call. The ends were cut back, 2 bases at V and 5 bases at J, with 13 bases in the middle. Looked up from germline, CDR1 is SGHRS and CDR2 is YFSETQ. This CDR3 is built from 14 residues. CDR3 bases: TGCGCCAGCAGCTTCGGCGCTCTGGGGGAGACCCAGTACTTC. It specifies CASSFGALGETQYF.

The chain links TRBV5-1 to TRBJ2-1; D is possibly TRBD1 or TRBD2 (7 bases each). This CDR3 has 14 amino acids. Germline CDR1 reads SGHRS; CDR2 reads YFSETQ. V was trimmed by 0 bases and J by 6 bases, leaving 10 bases between them. CDR3: CASSLAGGGNEQFF. CDR3 sequence (DNA): TGCGCCAGCAGCTTGGCAGGGGGGGGCAATGAGCAGTTCTTC.

The V call is TRBV7-6, the J call TRBJ2-1; the match to TRBD2 covers 10 bases. Trimming cost V 5 bases and J 5 bases; bases outside gene matches: 12. The CDR3 has 17 residues. Germline loops: CDR1 SGHVS, CDR2 FNYEAQ. The CDR3 here is CASSPGTSGRGNNEQFF. The CDR3 DNA reads as TGTGCCAGCAGCCCCGGGACCAGCGGGAGGGGGAACAATGAGCAGTTCTTC.

Only a few counts were recorded for this clonotype. The rearrangement uses TRBV18 and TRBJ2-5, with 9 bases identical to TRBD2. This CDR3 region has 15 residues. Trimming removed 1 base from V and 5 bases from J; junction bases left unmatched: 5. Germline assignment: CDR1 KGHSH and CDR2 LQKENI. CDR3 loop: CASSPQLAGRETQYF. The CDR3 bases are TGTGCCAGCTCACCACAGCTAGCGGGAAGGGAGACCCAGTACTTC.

The rearrangement links TRBV7-8 to TRBJ2-6; 8 nucleotides match TRBD1. Germline-derived CDR1 and CDR2 are SGHVS and FQNEAQ. Losses at the gene ends were 2 bases for V and 2 bases for J; bases not matched to a gene: 14. This CDR3 contains 20 residues. The CDR3: CASSLLTPTGGIPGANVLTF. DNA for the CDR3: TGTGCCAGCAGCTTACTGACCCCTACAGGGGGAATCCCTGGGGCCAACGTCCTGACTTTC.

The rearrangement joins TRBV7-6 to TRBJ2-7; D is perhaps TRBD1 (6 bases). V was pared by 0 bases and J by 3 bases, with 15 bases between. CDR1 is SGHVS, CDR2 FNYEAQ, per germline. This CDR3 comprises 16 residues. As DNA, the CDR3 is TGTGCCAGCAGCTTAGCGGGTGCCAGGGGCCTCTACGAGCAGTACTTC. It codes for CASSLAGARGLYEQYF.

The chain couples TRBV18 to TRBJ1-2; D not resolved. This CDR3 region has 13 residues. Trimming cost V 6 bases and J 0 bases, with 8 bases left between them. Germline lookup yields CDR1 KGHSH and CDR2 LQKENI. The CDR3 DNA sequence: TGTGCCAGCTCGCCTTTAGCTAACTATGGCTACACCTTC. Translating gives CASSPLANYGYTF.

This rearrangement joins TRBV2 to TRBJ2-7, with unresolved D. There are 15 residues in the CDR3. The germline V and J ends were trimmed by 5 bases and 2 bases, with 16 bases remaining between them. Looked up from germline, CDR1 is SNHLY and CDR2 is FYNNEI. This CDR3 is CASSSSQVKAYEQYF. The CDR3 nucleotides read TGTGCCAGCAGTTCCAGCCAGGTTAAGGCCTACGAGCAGTACTTC. The variable domain in full, with the rest retrieved from reference TRBV2 and TRBJ2-7, is EPEVTQTPSHQVTQMGQEVILRCVPISNHLYFYWYRQILGQKVEFLVSFYNNEISEKSEIFDDQFSVERPDGSNFTLKIRSTKLEDSAMYFCASSSSQVKAYEQYFGPGTRLTVT.

In its sample, this clonotype was seen a few times. This chain uses TRBV25-1 with TRBJ2-7; D might be TRBD1 (6 bases). Germline assignment: CDR1 MGHDK and CDR2 SYGVNS. V shed 4 bases and J shed 4 bases, with 8 bases lying between them. This CDR3 has 12 residues. CDR3 DNA sequence: TGTGCCAGCAGTGCCAGGGGATACGAGCAGTACTTC. Its translation: CASSARGYEQYF.

There are a few counts of this clonotype. The chain carries TRBV19 and TRBJ2-1; no firm D call. The V end was cut by 1 base, the J end by 6 bases, with 4 bases between. Germline V gene data show CDR1 as LNHDA and CDR2 as SQIVND (reference sequence). The CDR3 length is 12 residues. The CDR3 here is CASSIVRNEQFF. As DNA, the CDR3 is TGTGCCAGTAGTATAGTCCGCAATGAGCAGTTCTTC. Looking up the rest from reference TRBV19 and TRBJ2-1 gives the full variable domain: DGGITQSPKYLFRKEGQNVTLSCEQNLNHDAMYWYRQDPGQGLRLIYYSQIVNDFQKGDIAEGYSVSREKKESFPLTVTSAQKNPTAFYLCASSIVRNEQFFGPGTRLTVL.

V usage is TRBV5-1 and J usage is TRBJ2-1; 12 bases line up with TRBD1. Per germline, CDR1 SGHRS and CDR2 YFSETQ. The J segment lost 9 bases and the V segment lost 6 bases, leaving 10 bases of the junction unmatched. The CDR3 is 15 amino acids. Written as DNA, the CDR3 is TGCGCCAGCACCCCCGGGACAGGGGGCTTCACTGAGCAGTTCTTC. Translating gives CASTPGTGGFTEQFF.

This clonotype was recorded many times. The V gene is TRBV20-1, the J gene TRBJ2-1, with TRBD2 matching over 8 bases. The CDR3 spans 16 residues. Germline V lookup: CDR1 DFQATT, CDR2 SNEGSKA (reference sequence). Trimming took 3 bases from V and 0 from J; bases not matched to a gene: 7. The CDR3 protein is CSARILAADSYNEQFF. DNA for the CDR3: TGCAGTGCTAGGATACTAGCGGCAGACTCCTACAATGAGCAGTTCTTC.

The chain employs TRBV12-3 or TRBV12-4 and TRBJ2-1; D is unresolved. V lost 3 bases and J 15 bases, leaving 9 bases between the germline ends. There are 10 residues in the CDR3. The CDR3 region is CASSLNVMFF. The CDR3 nucleotides are TGTGCCAGCAGTTTGAACGTTATGTTCTTC.

V is TRBV19 and J is TRBJ2-7; D gene unclear. V gave up 3 bases and J gave up 6 bases, with 15 bases separating them. The germline CDR1 and CDR2 sequences are LNHDA and SQIVND (reference sequence). The CDR3 runs 14 residues. This CDR3 reads CASSIGRMASEQYF. Here the CDR3 DNA reads TGTGCCAGTAGTATCGGCAGGATGGCGTCCGAGCAGTACTTC.

The chain is built from TRBV5-1 and TRBJ1-3, with TRBD1 as a possible D gene (5 bases). The V and J ends lost 0 bases and 3 bases respectively, with 7 bases between them. This CDR3 has 14 amino acids. Germline assignment: CDR1 SGHRS and CDR2 YFSETQ. DNA of the CDR3: TGCGCCAGCAGCTTGGCAGGGCTTGGAAACACCATATATTTT. This translates into CASSLAGLGNTIYF. Full variable domain (outside the CDR3, taken from reference TRBV5-1 and TRBJ1-3): KAGVTQTPRYLIKTRGQQVTLSCSPISGHRSVSWYQQTPGQGLQFLFEYFSETQRNKGNFPGRFSGRQFSNSRSEMNVSTLELGDSALYLCASSLAGLGNTIYFGEGSWLTVV.

This clonotype was counted between two and nine times. J is TRBJ2-4 and V is TRBV7-8; the D gene is possibly TRBD2 (6 bases). CDR3 size: 17 residues. V was trimmed by 5 bases and J by 0 bases, leaving 17 bases between them. In germline, CDR1 is SGHVS, CDR2 FQNEAQ. The CDR3: CASSPPLGTLAKNIQYF. The DNA of the CDR3 is TGTGCCAGCAGCCCGCCCTTGGGGACTCTAGCCAAAAACATTCAGTACTTC.

This chain links TRBV15 with TRBJ1-1; D is uncertain. This CDR3 is 13 amino acids long. Per germline, CDR1 LNHNV and CDR2 YYDKDF (reference sequence). Trimming cost V 1 base and J 3 bases, with 6 bases left between them. CDR3 amino acids: CATSRALHTEAFF. CDR3 sequence (DNA): TGTGCCACCAGCAGAGCTCTGCACACTGAAGCTTTCTTT.

In its sample, this clonotype was seen a few times. The genes are TRBV7-3 and TRBJ2-2; a weak D match, TRBD2 (5 bases). The V end was cut by 4 bases, the J end by 6 bases, with 12 bases between. Looked up from germline, CDR1 is SGHTA and CDR2 is FQGTGA. The CDR3 extends over 14 amino acids. This chain's CDR3 is CASSSIRESGELFF. The DNA for the CDR3 is TGTGCCAGCAGCTCCATCCGGGAATCCGGGGAGCTGTTTTTT.

The V call is TRBV7-2, the J call TRBJ2-1; D is perhaps TRBD2 (7 bases). The length of the CDR3 is 15 residues. V was cut by 6 bases and J by 5 bases, with 17 bases left in between. Germline CDR1 is SGHTA and CDR2 is FQGNSA. The CDR3 DNA sequence: TGTGCCAGCAGAAGTGGGGGGGCCCCCAACAATGAGCAGTTCTTC. Encoded protein: CASRSGGAPNNEQFF.

This chain uses TRBV3-1 with TRBJ2-1; D uncertain. There are 13 residues in the CDR3. Germline CDR1 and CDR2: LGHDT and YNNKEL (reference sequence). V lost 5 bases, J lost 3 bases, and 8 bases lay in between. In nucleotides, the CDR3 is TGTGCCAGCAGCGGAGACTTCTACAATGAGCAGTTCTTC. Its translation is CASSGDFYNEQFF.

This clonotype was observed a handful of times. The chain has TRBV20-1 and TRBJ2-7; 9 bases agree with TRBD2. From germline, CDR1 is DFQATT and CDR2 SNEGSKA (reference sequence). The CDR3 is made up of 14 amino acids. V trimming: 3 bases; J trimming: 1 base; junction bases outside the gene matches: 4. The CDR3 region has the DNA TGCAGTGCTAGCGAGCGGGGGGTATCCTACGAGCAGTACTTC. It specifies CSASERGVSYEQYF.

This clonotype has a single count. The rearrangement links TRBV5-1 to TRBJ2-7; D perhaps matches TRBD2 (6 bases). There are 13 residues in the CDR3. Germline loops: CDR1 SGHRS, CDR2 YFSETQ. Between the trimmed V and J ends, which lost 5 bases and 5 bases, there was a span of 14 bases. CDR3 residues: CASSAGGANEQYF. The DNA of the CDR3 is TGCGCCAGCAGTGCTGGAGGGGCTAACGAGCAGTACTTC.

This clonotype is classed as medium-sized. This chain connects TRBV24-1 to TRBJ2-2; TRBD2 might be the D (5 bases). CDR3 length equals 15 residues. CDR1 is KGHDR, CDR2 SFDVKD, per germline. Trimming removed 0 bases at V and 4 bases at J, with 8 bases between. The DNA for the CDR3 is TGTGCCACCAGTGATTTGCATCGGGGCACCGGGGAGCTGTTTTTT. Translated, it gives CATSDLHRGTGELFF.